This passage covers 7 T cell receptor beta chains from one sample sequenced in a study of T cell responses to AZD1222 COVID-19 vaccine. Only in-frame clones appear in the TCRdb table, and some are missing; sequencing was by immunoSEQ multiplex PCR. The table lists over 150,000 clones, around 85% of them singletons. Material: peripheral blood, obtained on day 0 of MenACWY control vaccination. Source of these receptors: an adult in good health.

The genes are TRBV6-5 and TRBJ1-5; D call uncertain. The length of the CDR3 is 15 residues. Germline lookup yields CDR1 MNHEY and CDR2 SVGAGI. V was cut by 5 bases and J by 3 bases, with 14 bases left in between. The CDR3, as DNA: TGTGCCAGCAGTACCAAAGGGTACGACAATCAGCCCCAGCATTTT. Amino acid sequence: CASSTKGYDNQPQHF.

The chain links TRBV7-9 to TRBJ2-3; D is perhaps TRBD2 (6 bases). CDR1 and CDR2 (germline): SEHNR, FQNEAQ (reference sequence). The V and J ends lost 5 bases and 6 bases respectively, with 15 bases between them. This CDR3 is 14 amino acids long. Here the CDR3 DNA reads TGTGCCAGCAGCACCCGACTAGAAGCGGATACGCAGTATTTT. Residues: CASSTRLEADTQYF.

The chain joins TRBV6-1 to TRBJ1-5, with D maybe TRBD1 (5 bases). V dropped 4 bases and J dropped 7 bases, with 20 bases sitting between them. The germline CDR1 and CDR2 sequences are MNHNS and SASEGT. The CDR3 extends over 16 amino acids. In DNA form, the CDR3 reads TGTGCCAGCAGTGTCCAGCCGGGCAGGGTAGGCCAGCCCCAGCATTTT. This codes for CASSVQPGRVGQPQHF.

The chain recombines TRBV5-1 with TRBJ1-2, with D possibly being TRBD1 (5 bases). Germline CDR1 SGHRS, CDR2 YFSETQ. V was clipped by 0 bases and J by 5 bases, with 11 bases between them. There are 14 residues in the CDR3. As DNA, the CDR3 is TGCGCCAGCAGCTTGGGACAGTCATCTTATGGCTACACCTTC. Protein sequence: CASSLGQSSYGYTF.

V usage is TRBV10-3 and J usage is TRBJ2-3, with TRBD2 matching 9 bases. Germline CDR1 is ENHRY and CDR2 is SYGVKD. CDR3 length: 15 residues. The V gene end was trimmed by 10 bases and the J gene end by 1 base; junction bases not matched to a gene: 9. This CDR3 is CATSSTSGGTDTQYF. CDR3 in DNA: TGTGCCACATCCTCGACTAGCGGAGGCACAGATACGCAGTATTTT.

A note on this clone: The germline gene is not matched at one end of the junction; a read error may be the cause. This rearrangement joins TRBV5-6 to TRBJ2-5, with 7 bases matching TRBD1. The CDR3 sequence is 14 residues long. Germline V gene lookup returns CDR1 SGHDT and CDR2 YYEEEE. CDR3 in amino acids: CASSWGTAQKTQYF. The CDR3 DNA is TGTGCCAGCAGCTGGGGGACAGCCCAAAAGACCCAGTACTTC.

V usage is TRBV5-1 and J usage is TRBJ2-5, with 7 bases identical to TRBD2. With 0 bases clipped from V and 1 base from J, the junction kept 6 bases outside the gene matches. Germline V CDR1 and CDR2: SGHRS, YFSETQ. The CDR3 has 16 amino acids. The CDR3 here is CASSLGAREGQETQYF. CDR3 DNA: TGCGCCAGCAGCTTGGGGGCGAGGGAGGGCCAAGAGACCCAGTACTTC.